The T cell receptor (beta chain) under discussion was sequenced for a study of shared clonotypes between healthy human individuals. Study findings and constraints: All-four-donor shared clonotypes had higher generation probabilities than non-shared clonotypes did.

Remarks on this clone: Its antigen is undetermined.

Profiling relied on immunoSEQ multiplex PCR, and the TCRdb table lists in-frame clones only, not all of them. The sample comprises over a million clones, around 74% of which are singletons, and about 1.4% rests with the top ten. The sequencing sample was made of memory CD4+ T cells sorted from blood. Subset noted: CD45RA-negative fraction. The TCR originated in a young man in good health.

Here the CDR3 reads CASSPGPQRVQFF. The CDR3 DNA is TGTGCCAGCAGCCCCGGGCCGCAAAGGGTGCAGTTCTTC. The chain combines TRBV5-8 with TRBJ2-1; no reliable D call. CDR1 is SGHTS and CDR2 is YDEGEE in the germline V gene. This CDR3 region has 13 residues. The germline V and J ends were trimmed by 4 bases and 12 bases, with 17 bases remaining between them.